Shown below are 5 T cell receptor beta chains from a single sample sequenced in a study of OX40 agonist ivuxolimab in advanced cancers. Using immunoSEQ multiplex PCR, the repertoire was profiled, and TCRdb retains in-frame clones only, with some absent. The table has some 100,000 clones, 90% seen once. This specimen consisted of CD4+ or CD8+ T cells sorted from blood, obtained in a trial of the OX40 agonist ivuxolimab. The receptors were sampled from an adult with an advanced solid tumor such as melanoma, head and neck, liver or kidney cancer.

The rearrangement links TRBV2 to TRBJ2-5; D possibly corresponds to TRBD2 (6 bases). Germline V CDR1 and CDR2: SNHLY, FYNNEI. The V and J ends lost 7 bases and 5 bases respectively, with 11 bases between them. The CDR3 is 12 residues long. The CDR3 DNA is TGTGCCAGCATGGAGGGTGGTGAGACCCAGTACTTC. It specifies CASMEGGETQYF.

The CDR3 bases are TGTGCCAGCAGCCTCAGCGGGAGGGTAACTACCGGGGAGCTGTTTTTT. Translated: CASSLSGRVTTGELFF. The chain is built from TRBV5-4 and TRBJ2-2; the match to TRBD2 covers 10 bases. This CDR3 has 16 amino acids. In germline, CDR1 is SGHNT, CDR2 YYREEE (reference sequence). V was pared by 4 bases and J by 5 bases, with 8 bases of the junction left unmatched.

In this sample, this clone turned up once. The chain is built from TRBV30 and TRBJ1-6; no firm D call. V lost 7 bases and J 7 bases, leaving 17 bases between the germline ends. CDR3 length equals 14 residues. Germline CDR1 GTSNPN, CDR2 SVGIG (reference sequence). CDR3 coding DNA: TGTGCCTCACATCAGGACGGAGGCAATTCACCCCTCCACTTT. It encodes CASHQDGGNSPLHF.

CDR3 sequence: CASGQGLFGYTF. The DNA for the CDR3 is TGTGCCAGCGGACAGGGGCTTTTCGGCTACACCTTC. This chain uses TRBV6-5 with TRBJ1-2; 9 nucleotides line up with TRBD1. The V segment lost 8 bases and the J segment 8 bases; nucleotides outside the gene matches: 6. The length of the CDR3 is 12 residues. The germline V gene has CDR1 MNHEY and CDR2 SVGAGI.

This clone has just a few counts. V gene TRBV6-1 combines with J gene TRBJ1-1; D is ambiguous. The CDR3 is 13 amino acids. Germline V gives CDR1 MNHNS, CDR2 SASEGT. V lost 6 bases and J 1 base, leaving 9 bases between the germline ends. The CDR3 DNA is TGTGCCAGCAGCTCGTCGGGGAACACTGAAGCTTTCTTT. Translated: CASSSSGNTEAFF.